This T cell receptor beta chain stems from a study of T cell responses to AZD1222 COVID-19 vaccine. General study results and limits: Nearly half of spike-specific TCRs reportedly target variant regions that are unmutated in the B.1.351 and B.1.1.7 variants. CD4 TCRs covered the whole spike, strongest at regions 160-218 and 743-854. Donors were chiefly white British, with a greater number of females, and clonal diversity was perhaps underestimated. Spike-specific TCRs gained breadth and depth after people received two AZD1222 doses.

Sequencing was performed with immunoSEQ multiplex PCR; in TCRdb, only in-frame clones are kept and a portion is missing. The table has over 130,000 clones, about 90% seen once; the top ten hold 7% to 9%. Details on this clone: Its antigen remains unidentified.

Germline V gene sequence: CDR1 LNHDA, CDR2 SQIVND (reference sequence). The CDR3 length is 11 residues. This chain joins TRBV19 and TRBJ2-3; no clear D. The input for sequencing was peripheral blood, taken 28 days after the second dose of the MenACWY control vaccine. The receptor was isolated from an adult who received the MenACWY meningococcal vaccine as a control. The CDR3 reads CAVRSTDTQYF. CDR3 coding DNA: TGTGCAGTCCGATCGACAGATACGCAGTATTTT.